This is a list of T cell receptor beta chains from one sample in a study of CD8 T cells in ankylosing spondylitis. TCRdb used MiXCR to reprocess the 5' RACE reads, holding one entry per CDR3 protein. The data show 700,000 or so distinct CDR3 sequences, around 19% seen once. What was sequenced was blood, either unsorted or a sorted T cell fraction (not recorded which). The receptors shown here come from a male donor with ankylosing spondylitis. Each CDR3 is given with its conserved first and last residue.

>TRBV4-1
CASSQDYLGMGGGEQFF
>TRBV4-2
CASSPDSGSSYNEQFF
>TRBV20-1
CSAGEVSNSPLHF
>TRBV7-9
CASSLKAATADNEQFF
>TRBV4-1
CASSQEGGGLGEQYF
>TRBV11-2
CASSRKHPMGQGITEAFF
>TRBV11-2
CASSRGLRGYNEQFF
>TRBV5-6
CASSLGHLTGRPEAFF
>TRBV10-3
CAITAGGGTGELFF
>TRBV4-1
CASSRRDRPEEQYF
>TRBV12-3/TRBV12-4
CASTRGGSSYNEQFF
>TRBV27
CASSIASGPAGANVLTF
>TRBV12-3/TRBV12-4
CASSPLEPSTDTQYF
>TRBV30
CAWSVPWVYGGTEVFF
>TRBV10-3
CAISRTDNEQFF
>TRBV10-3
CAISAMGGHEQYF
>TRBV7-6
CASSFGLRGEFGGNTIYF